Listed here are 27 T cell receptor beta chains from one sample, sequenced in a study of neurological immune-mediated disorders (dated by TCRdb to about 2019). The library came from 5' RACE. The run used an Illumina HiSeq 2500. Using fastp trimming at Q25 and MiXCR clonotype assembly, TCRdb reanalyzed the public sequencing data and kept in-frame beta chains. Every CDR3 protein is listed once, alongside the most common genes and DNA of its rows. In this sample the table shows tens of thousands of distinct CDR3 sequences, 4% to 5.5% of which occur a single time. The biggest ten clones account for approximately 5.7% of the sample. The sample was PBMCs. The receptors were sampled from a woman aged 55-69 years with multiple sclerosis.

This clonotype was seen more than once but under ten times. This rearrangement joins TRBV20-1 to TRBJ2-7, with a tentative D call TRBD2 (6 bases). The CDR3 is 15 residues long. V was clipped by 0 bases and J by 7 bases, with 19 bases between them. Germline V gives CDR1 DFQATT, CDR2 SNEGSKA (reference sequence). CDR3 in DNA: TGCAGTGCTAGAGATCAAGGGACTGCTAGGAATGAGCAGTACTTC. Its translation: CSARDQGTARNEQYF.

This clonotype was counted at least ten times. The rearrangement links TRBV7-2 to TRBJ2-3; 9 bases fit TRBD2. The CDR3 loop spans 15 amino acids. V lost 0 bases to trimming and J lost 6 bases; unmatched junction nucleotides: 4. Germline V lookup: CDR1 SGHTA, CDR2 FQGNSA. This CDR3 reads CASSLALLAGDTQYF. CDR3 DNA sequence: TGTGCCAGCAGCTTAGCGTTGCTAGCGGGGGATACGCAGTATTTT.

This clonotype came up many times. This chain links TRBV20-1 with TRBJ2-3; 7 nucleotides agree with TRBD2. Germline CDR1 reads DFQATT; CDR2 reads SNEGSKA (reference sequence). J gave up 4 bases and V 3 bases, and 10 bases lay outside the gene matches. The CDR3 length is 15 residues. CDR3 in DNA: TGCAGTGCTAGTGGCGCGGGAGTTGGCTCAGATACGCAGTATTTT. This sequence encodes CSASGAGVGSDTQYF.

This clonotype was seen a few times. The CDR3 loop is CASMRASTDTQYF. The DNA for the CDR3 is TGTGCCAGCATGAGGGCTAGCACAGATACGCAGTATTTT. V usage is TRBV6-5 and J usage is TRBJ2-3, with a possible D match to TRBD2 (5 bases). Per the germline V gene, CDR1 is MNHEY and CDR2 is SVGAGI. Trimming stripped 7 bases from V and 0 bases from J, with 8 bases between. CDR3 size: 13 residues.

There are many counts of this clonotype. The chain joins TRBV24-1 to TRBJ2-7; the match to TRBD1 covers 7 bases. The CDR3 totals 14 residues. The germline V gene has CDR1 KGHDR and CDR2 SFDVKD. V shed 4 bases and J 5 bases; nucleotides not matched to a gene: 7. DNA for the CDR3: TGTGCCACCAGTGACCCGGGACAGTTCCACGAGCAGTACTTC. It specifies CATSDPGQFHEQYF.

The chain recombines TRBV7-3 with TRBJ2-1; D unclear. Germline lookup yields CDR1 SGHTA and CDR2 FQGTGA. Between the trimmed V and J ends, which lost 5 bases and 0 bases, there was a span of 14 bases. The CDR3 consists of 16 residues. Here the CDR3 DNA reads TGTGCCAGCAGCCTTAACTACCTGAGCTCCTACAATGAGCAGTTCTTC. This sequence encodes CASSLNYLSSYNEQFF.

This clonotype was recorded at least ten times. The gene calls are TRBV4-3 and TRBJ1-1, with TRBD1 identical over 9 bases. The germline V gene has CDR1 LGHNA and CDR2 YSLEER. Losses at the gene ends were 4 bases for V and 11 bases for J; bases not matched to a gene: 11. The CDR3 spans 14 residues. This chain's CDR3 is CASSRYTGGGWAFF. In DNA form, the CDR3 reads TGCGCCAGCAGCCGGTACACAGGGGGCGGGTGGGCTTTCTTT.

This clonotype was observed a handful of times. As DNA, the CDR3 is TGCGCCAGCAGCCCGTTTGTAGCGGGAGGGCCCAAAAACATTCAGTACTTC. It yields the protein CASSPFVAGGPKNIQYF. This chain connects TRBV4-3 to TRBJ2-4; the match to TRBD2 covers 11 bases. This CDR3 region has 17 residues. CDR1 LGHNA and CDR2 YSLEER come from the germline V gene. V gave up 4 bases and J gave up 2 bases; unmatched junction bases: 7.

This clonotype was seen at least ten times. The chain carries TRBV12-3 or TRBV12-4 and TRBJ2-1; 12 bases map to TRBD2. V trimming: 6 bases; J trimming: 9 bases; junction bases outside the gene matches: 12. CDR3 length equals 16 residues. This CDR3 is CASSPLLAGGPGEQFF. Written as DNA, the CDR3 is TGTGCCAGCAGCCCTCTTCTAGCGGGGGGGCCGGGTGAGCAGTTCTTC.

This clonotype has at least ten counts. CDR3 region: CASSVWGSNQPQHF. The DNA for the CDR3 is TGTGCCAGCAGCGTATGGGGTAGCAATCAGCCCCAGCATTTT. The chain combines TRBV9 with TRBJ1-5, with D hard to call. Germline loops: CDR1 SGDLS, CDR2 YYNGEE. Deletions cut 1 base from V and 0 bases from J, with 5 bases between. The CDR3 is 14 amino acids.

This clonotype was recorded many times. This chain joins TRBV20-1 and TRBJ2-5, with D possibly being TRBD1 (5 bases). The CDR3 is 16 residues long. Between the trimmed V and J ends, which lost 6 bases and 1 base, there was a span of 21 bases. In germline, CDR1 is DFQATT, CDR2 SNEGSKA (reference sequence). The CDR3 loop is CSADVRAGAFQETQYF. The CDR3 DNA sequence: TGCAGTGCCGATGTCAGGGCTGGCGCCTTCCAAGAGACCCAGTACTTC.

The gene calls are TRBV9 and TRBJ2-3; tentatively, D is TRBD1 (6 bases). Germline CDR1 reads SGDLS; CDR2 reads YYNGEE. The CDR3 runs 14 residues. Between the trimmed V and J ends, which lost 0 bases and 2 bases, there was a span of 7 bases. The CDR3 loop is CASSVGGPTDTQYF. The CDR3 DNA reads TGTGCCAGCAGCGTAGGGGGGCCCACAGATACGCAGTATTTT.

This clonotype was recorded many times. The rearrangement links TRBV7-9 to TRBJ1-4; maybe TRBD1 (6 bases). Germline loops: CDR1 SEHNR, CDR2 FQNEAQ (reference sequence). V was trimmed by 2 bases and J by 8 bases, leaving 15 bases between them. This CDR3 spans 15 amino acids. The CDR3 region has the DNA TGTGCCAGCAGCTTAACAGGGAGGTTCGGAGAAAAACTGTTTTTT. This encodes CASSLTGRFGEKLFF.

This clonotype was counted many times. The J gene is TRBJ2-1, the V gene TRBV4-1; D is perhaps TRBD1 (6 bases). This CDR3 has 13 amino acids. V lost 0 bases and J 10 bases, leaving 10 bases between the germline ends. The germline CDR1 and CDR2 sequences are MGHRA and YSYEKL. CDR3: CASSQDWGREQFF. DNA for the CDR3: TGCGCCAGCAGCCAAGATTGGGGGCGAGAGCAGTTCTTC.

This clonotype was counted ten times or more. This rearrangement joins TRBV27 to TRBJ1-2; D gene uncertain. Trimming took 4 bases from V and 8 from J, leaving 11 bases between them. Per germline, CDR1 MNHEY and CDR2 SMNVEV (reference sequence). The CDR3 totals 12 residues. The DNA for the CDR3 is TGTGCCAGCAGTTCCGGGTTTGAAGGCTACACCTTC. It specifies CASSSGFEGYTF.

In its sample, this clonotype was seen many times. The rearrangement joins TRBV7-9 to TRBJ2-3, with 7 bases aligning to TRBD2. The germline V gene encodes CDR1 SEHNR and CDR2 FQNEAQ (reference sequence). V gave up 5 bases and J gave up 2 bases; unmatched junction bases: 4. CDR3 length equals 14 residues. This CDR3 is CASSREGSTDTQYF. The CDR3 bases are TGTGCCAGCAGCAGGGAGGGGTCCACAGATACGCAGTATTTT.

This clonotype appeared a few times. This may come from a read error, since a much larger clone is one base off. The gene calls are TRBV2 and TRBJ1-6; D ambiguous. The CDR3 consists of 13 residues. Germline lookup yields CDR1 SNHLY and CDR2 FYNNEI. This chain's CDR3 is CVSSEEGNTPLHF. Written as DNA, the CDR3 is TGTGTCAGCAGTGAAGAGGGTAATACACCCCTCCACTTT.

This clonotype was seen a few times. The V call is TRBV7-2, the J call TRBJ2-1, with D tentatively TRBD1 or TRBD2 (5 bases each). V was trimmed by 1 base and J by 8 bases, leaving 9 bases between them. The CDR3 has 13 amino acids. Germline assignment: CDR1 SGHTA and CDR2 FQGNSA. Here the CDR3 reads CASSLVRGDEQFF. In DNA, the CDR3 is TGTGCCAGCAGCTTAGTAAGGGGAGATGAGCAGTTCTTC.

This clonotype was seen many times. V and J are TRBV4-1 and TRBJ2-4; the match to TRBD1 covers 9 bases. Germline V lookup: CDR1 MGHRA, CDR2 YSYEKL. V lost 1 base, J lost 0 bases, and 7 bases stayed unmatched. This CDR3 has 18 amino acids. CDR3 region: CASSQGHTGGAAKNIQYF. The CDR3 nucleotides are TGCGCCAGCAGCCAAGGGCACACAGGGGGCGCAGCCAAAAACATTCAGTACTTC.

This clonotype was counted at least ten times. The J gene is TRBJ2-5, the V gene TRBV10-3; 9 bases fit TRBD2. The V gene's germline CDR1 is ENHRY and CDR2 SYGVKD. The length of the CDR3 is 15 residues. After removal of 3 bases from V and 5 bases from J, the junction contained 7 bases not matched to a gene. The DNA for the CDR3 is TGTGCCATCAGTGAAGGGGTAGCGGGGGTGGAGACCCAGTACTTC. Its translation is CAISEGVAGVETQYF.

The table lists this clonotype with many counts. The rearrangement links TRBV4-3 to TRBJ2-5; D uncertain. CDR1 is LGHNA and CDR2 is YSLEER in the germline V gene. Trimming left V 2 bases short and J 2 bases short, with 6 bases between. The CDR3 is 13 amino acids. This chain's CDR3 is CASSQQRQETQYF. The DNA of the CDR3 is TGCGCCAGCAGCCAACAGAGACAAGAGACCCAGTACTTC.

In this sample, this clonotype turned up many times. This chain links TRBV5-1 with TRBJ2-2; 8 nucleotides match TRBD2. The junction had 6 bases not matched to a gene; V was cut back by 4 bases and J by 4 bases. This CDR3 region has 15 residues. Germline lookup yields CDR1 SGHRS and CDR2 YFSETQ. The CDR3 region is CASSTSGTSTGELFF. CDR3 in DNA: TGCGCCAGCAGCACCTCCGGGACTAGCACCGGGGAGCTGTTTTTT. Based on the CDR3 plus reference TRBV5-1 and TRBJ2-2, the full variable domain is KAGVTQTPRYLIKTRGQQVTLSCSPISGHRSVSWYQQTPGQGLQFLFEYFSETQRNKGNFPGRFSGRQFSNSRSEMNVSTLELGDSALYLCASSTSGTSTGELFFGEGSRLTVL.

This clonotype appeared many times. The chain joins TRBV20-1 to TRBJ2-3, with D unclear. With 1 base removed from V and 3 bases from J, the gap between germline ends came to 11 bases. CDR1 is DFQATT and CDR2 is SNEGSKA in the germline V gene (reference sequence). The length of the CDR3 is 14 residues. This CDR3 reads CSARVVDGTDTQYF. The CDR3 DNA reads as TGCAGTGCTAGAGTCGTAGATGGAACAGATACGCAGTATTTT.

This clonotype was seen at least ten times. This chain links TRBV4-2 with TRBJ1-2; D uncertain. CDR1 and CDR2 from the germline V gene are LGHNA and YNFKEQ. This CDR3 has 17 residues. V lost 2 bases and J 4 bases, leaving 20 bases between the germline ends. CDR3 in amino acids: CASSQLTRGAGFYGYTF. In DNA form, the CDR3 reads TGTGCCAGCAGCCAACTGACACGTGGAGCAGGATTCTATGGCTACACCTTC.

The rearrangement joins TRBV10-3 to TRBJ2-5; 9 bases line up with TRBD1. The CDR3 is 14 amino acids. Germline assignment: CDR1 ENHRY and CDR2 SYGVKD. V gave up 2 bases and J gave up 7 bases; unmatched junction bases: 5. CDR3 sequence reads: CAISEDRQGVTQYF. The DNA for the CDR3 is TGTGCCATCAGTGAGGACCGACAGGGGGTGACCCAGTACTTC.

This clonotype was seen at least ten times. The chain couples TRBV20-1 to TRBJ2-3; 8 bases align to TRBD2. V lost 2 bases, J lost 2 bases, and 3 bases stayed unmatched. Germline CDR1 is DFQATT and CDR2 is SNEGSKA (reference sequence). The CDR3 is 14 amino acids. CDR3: CSARRSGVTDTQYF. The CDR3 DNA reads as TGCAGTGCTAGACGTAGCGGGGTCACAGATACGCAGTATTTT.

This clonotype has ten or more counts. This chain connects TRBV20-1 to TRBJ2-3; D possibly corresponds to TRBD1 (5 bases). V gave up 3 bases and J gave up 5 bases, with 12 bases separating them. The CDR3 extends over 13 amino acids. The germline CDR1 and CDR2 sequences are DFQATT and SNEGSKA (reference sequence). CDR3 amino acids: CSASGQGKDTQYF. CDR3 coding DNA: TGCAGTGCTAGCGGTCAGGGTAAAGATACGCAGTATTTT.